These T cell receptor beta chains were read from a single sample in a study of shared T cell receptors in the human thymus. Only in-frame clones appear in the TCRdb table, and some are missing; sequencing was by immunoSEQ multiplex PCR. The data contain over 450,000 clones, approximately 80% of them singletons. A further study also used this sample, focusing on human thymus T cells.

What was sequenced was thymocytes. The receptors were gathered from a boy younger than two with a congenital heart defect. Both conserved end residues are part of each CDR3.

J	V	CDR3
TRBJ2-2	TRBV27	CASSFGLAGSTGELFF
TRBJ2-2	TRBV7-9	CASSVDSERFAGELFF
TRBJ2-3	TRBV19	CASSISTSGDPSTDTQYF
TRBJ2-1	TRBV4-2	CASSPQGRELSNEQFF
TRBJ2-1	TRBV19	CASSIEARSYNEQFF
TRBJ1-1	TRBV7-6	CASSLDRFPGTEAFF
TRBJ2-1	TRBV7-2	CASSFTLEDEQFF
TRBJ1-3	TRBV4-1	CASSQAGPGNTIYF
TRBJ2-7	TRBV28	CASSRYERREGYEQYF
TRBJ1-5	TRBV6-6	CASSYHSQGPQHF
TRBJ2-7	TRBV11-3	CASSLGSGRASYEQYF
TRBJ1-5	TRBV6-1	CASRHQGGWDQPQHF
TRBJ2-5	TRBV18	CASSTVAGARETQYF
TRBJ1-5	TRBV5-1	CASSPRGGPNQPQHF
TRBJ1-3	TRBV6-1	CASSETQFSGLWGNTIYF
TRBJ2-1	TRBV28	CASNPRGLAGGPRYNEQFF
TRBJ2-7	TRBV10-2	CASQLAGGRYEQYF
TRBJ1-1	TRBV7-2	CASSLSNRPYTEAFF
TRBJ2-4	TRBV7-9	CASSLGVGLSDAKNIQYF
TRBJ2-6	TRBV19	CASRMDRAGANVLTF